This section outlines one TCR beta chain sequence together with its context. This clone was recorded once. Its antigen has not been determined. No quality values exist for individual bases; no much larger clone is one base distant. The data are from a study of T cell changes during pregnancy in multiple sclerosis (dated by TCRdb to between 2018 and 2021). The study in broad terms: The study looked at changes in the T cell repertoire across pregnancy in women with multiple sclerosis.

The V end loses 2 bases and the J end loses 3 bases, and a stretch of 7 bases separates them. From the cysteine up to the phenylalanine, the CDR3 has a length of 13 residues. Here the CDR3 DNA is all that survives: 39 bases in frame from base 1. Reading the germline V gene gives CDR1 SGHTA and CDR2 FQGTGA. Library method: the immunoSEQ multiplex PCR assay. Drawn from immuneACCESS, this table holds only the in-frame rearrangements with V and J called that TCRdb kept. Clones are partly lost; checked studies trace under half to an unresolved V gene and leave the rest unexplained. A total of more than 75,000 clones appear in this sample, 94% of them only once. In total, the top ten clones hold over 2% of the sample.

The sample consisted of peripheral blood, taken in the third trimester of pregnancy. The rearranged chain carries TRBV7-3 and TRBJ1-1, and the D gene may be TRBD1, 5 bases matching. The sequence was collected from a female donor with multiple sclerosis, enrolled in a pregnancy study. The CDR3 has the sequence CASSLWGDTEAFF. At the DNA level, the sequence is TGTGCCAGCAGCTTATGGGGGGACACTGAAGCTTTCTTT.